Listed here are 17 T cell receptor beta chains from one sample, sequenced in a study of T cells in Graves' hyperthyroidism and ophthalmopathy. Amplified TCR beta CDR3 regions came from RNA transcripts. When the TCR CDR3 underwent first-round RT-PCR, the HTBI primer set was used. MiXCR was run by TCRdb on the multiplex PCR reads, yielding one entry per CDR3 protein. The data show 650,000 to 800,000 distinct CDR3 sequences, with less than 45% seen just once and about 7.7% held by the top ten. The sample was peripheral blood or thyroid tissue (not recorded which). The receptors were gathered from an adult man with Graves' disease, either hyperthyroidism or ophthalmopathy (not recorded which).

In its sample, this clonotype was seen a few times. J is TRBJ2-5 and V is TRBV7-8, with D possibly being TRBD1 (6 bases). The V end was cut by 1 base, the J end by 5 bases, with 11 bases between. CDR1 SGHVS and CDR2 FQNEAQ come from the germline V gene. CDR3 length equals 14 residues. The CDR3 bases are TGTGCCAGCAGCTTAGTCAGGGGCGGCGAGACCCAGTACTTC. It yields the protein CASSLVRGGETQYF.

The J gene is TRBJ1-4, the V gene TRBV11-2; 7 bases are shared with TRBD1. The trim removed 5 bases at V and 7 bases at J, leaving 4 bases unmatched. The CDR3 runs 13 residues. Looked up from germline, CDR1 is SGHAT and CDR2 is FQNNGV. The CDR3 sequence: CASSRQGGEKLFF. In DNA form, the CDR3 reads TGTGCCAGCAGCCGACAGGGTGGTGAAAAACTGTTTTTT.

This clonotype was seen a handful of times. A much larger clone lies one base from this, so it may be a read error. CDR3 DNA sequence: TGTGCCAGCAGTGAACAGGGGGCCGGAAACACCATATATTTT. Translating gives CASSEQGAGNTIYF. The rearrangement links TRBV6-1 to TRBJ1-3; 8 bases fit TRBD1. The CDR3 runs 14 residues. The germline V gene has CDR1 MNHNS and CDR2 SASEGT. Trimming took 2 bases from V and 4 from J; bases not matched to a gene: 1.

In this sample, this clonotype turned up once. The chain couples TRBV15 to TRBJ2-3; the match to TRBD2 covers 12 bases. The CDR3 totals 16 residues. Unmatched junction bases numbered 1, after V lost 0 bases and J lost 3 bases. Germline CDR1 reads LNHNV; CDR2 reads YYDKDF (reference sequence). The CDR3 DNA reads as TGTGCCACCAGCAGAGAAGGACTAGCGGGAACAGATACGCAGTATTTT. It yields the protein CATSREGLAGTDTQYF.

This clonotype was seen a few times. V gene TRBV19 combines with J gene TRBJ1-2; TRBD1 aligns across 10 bases. The germline V gene has CDR1 LNHDA and CDR2 SQIVND (reference sequence). The CDR3 loop spans 14 amino acids. V lost 3 bases and J lost 7; bases outside the gene matches: 5. The CDR3 region is CASSMDRGYSGYTF. In DNA form, the CDR3 reads TGTGCCAGTAGTATGGACAGGGGGTATAGTGGCTACACCTTC.

The CDR3 region is CSVADINQPQHF. Written as DNA, the CDR3 is TGCAGCGTCGCGGACATCAATCAGCCCCAGCATTTT. This rearrangement joins TRBV29-1 to TRBJ1-5; the D gene is possibly TRBD1 (5 bases). Germline V gene lookup returns CDR1 SQVTM and CDR2 ANQGSEA. Trimming stripped 6 bases from V and 3 bases from J, with 9 bases between. There are 12 residues in the CDR3.

This clonotype showed up just a few times. The J gene is TRBJ2-7, the V gene TRBV7-9; D not resolved. The V and J ends lost 3 bases and 3 bases respectively, with 6 bases between them. Germline V gene lookup returns CDR1 SEHNR and CDR2 FQNEAQ (reference sequence). The CDR3 loop spans 12 amino acids. The chain's CDR3 is CASSLMNYEQYF. DNA of the CDR3: TGTGCCAGCAGCTTGATGAACTACGAGCAGTACTTC.

This clonotype was seen repeatedly, ten times or more. The chain uses TRBV7-9 and TRBJ1-4; 9 bases fit TRBD1. V trimming: 6 bases; J trimming: 6 bases; junction bases outside the gene matches: 5. The germline gives CDR1 SEHNR, CDR2 FQNEAQ (reference sequence). The CDR3 extends over 14 amino acids. The CDR3 is CASSSGQGDEKLFF. The CDR3 DNA reads TGTGCCAGCAGTTCGGGACAGGGAGATGAAAAACTGTTTTTT.

The sample holds a few counts of this clonotype. The genes are TRBV6-1 and TRBJ2-5; 8 bases map to TRBD2. Losses at the gene ends were 3 bases for V and 1 base for J; bases not matched to a gene: 4. The CDR3 sequence is 15 residues long. CDR1 MNHNS and CDR2 SASEGT come from the germline V gene. CDR3 bases: TGTGCCAGCAGTGAGACAGCGGGAGTCCAAGAGACCCAGTACTTC. Translated, it gives CASSETAGVQETQYF.

The chain has TRBV7-2 and TRBJ2-7; D is unclear. Per germline, CDR1 SGHTA and CDR2 FQGNSA. The V end lost 1 base, the J end lost 7 bases, and 17 bases lay between the germline ends. The CDR3 consists of 15 residues. This chain's CDR3 is CASSLVRGDFGEQYF. The CDR3 DNA follows: TGTGCCAGCAGCTTAGTTCGCGGTGACTTTGGGGAGCAGTACTTC.

This clonotype was detected many times. The chain combines TRBV29-1 with TRBJ2-5; a weak D match, TRBD1 (5 bases). The CDR3 is 16 residues long. CDR1 is SQVTM and CDR2 is ANQGSEA in the germline V gene. V lost 0 bases to trimming and J lost 7 bases, with 21 bases between them. The CDR3 loop is CSVEDRSRETVVTQYF. CDR3 DNA: TGCAGCGTTGAAGATCGGTCCAGGGAAACTGTAGTGACCCAGTACTTC. The whole variable domain, remainder taken from reference TRBV29-1 and TRBJ2-5, is SAVISQKPSRDICQRGTSLTIQCQVDSQVTMMFWYRQQPGQSLTLIATANQGSEATYESGFVIDKFPISRPNLTFSTLTVSNMSPEDSSIYLCSVEDRSRETVVTQYFGPGTRLLVL.

J is TRBJ1-2 and V is TRBV2; D unclear. Germline-derived CDR1 and CDR2 are SNHLY and FYNNEI. V was shortened by 4 bases and J by 5 bases, with 14 bases between the two germline ends. This CDR3 has 14 amino acids. The CDR3 loop reads CASSGPGLDYGYTF. CDR3 in DNA: TGTGCCAGCAGTGGTCCGGGATTGGATTATGGCTACACCTTC.

This clonotype was detected many times. The DNA for the CDR3 is TGTGCCAGCAGCTTGGGCGAGCAGTACTTC. Translated: CASSLGEQYF. The chain couples TRBV7-8 to TRBJ2-7; D unclear. The V and J ends lost 3 bases and 6 bases respectively, with 3 bases between them. Germline V gene sequence: CDR1 SGHVS, CDR2 FQNEAQ. The CDR3 runs 10 residues.

A note on this clonotype: A read error may explain this, as a much larger clone is one base away. This chain uses TRBV20-1 with TRBJ2-7, with D maybe TRBD2 (6 bases). CDR3 size: 13 residues. The germline V and J ends were trimmed by 0 bases and 4 bases, with 10 bases remaining between them. Germline-derived CDR1 and CDR2 are DFQATT and SNEGSKA (reference sequence). CDR3 DNA sequence: TGCAGTGCTAGAGATCTAGCGCAATACGAGCAGTACTTC. This sequence encodes CSARDLAQYEQYF.

The chain recombines TRBV7-9 with TRBJ1-2, with D perhaps matching TRBD1 (5 bases). This CDR3 contains 16 residues. The V end lost 5 bases, the J end lost 6 bases, and 22 bases lay between the germline ends. Germline V gene data show CDR1 as SEHNR and CDR2 as FQNEAQ (reference sequence). The CDR3: CASSHRQGSNQDGYTF. In DNA form, the CDR3 reads TGTGCCAGCAGCCACCGTCAGGGATCCAATCAAGATGGCTACACCTTC.

The chain links TRBV19 to TRBJ1-5; D call uncertain. CDR1 and CDR2 (germline): LNHDA, SQIVND (reference sequence). V was cut by 5 bases and J by 0 bases, with 20 bases left in between. The CDR3 runs 18 residues. This CDR3 is CASSHARTDLYSNQPQHF. In DNA form, the CDR3 reads TGTGCCAGTAGTCACGCCCGGACGGACCTTTATAGCAATCAGCCCCAGCATTTT. Full variable domain (remainder filled in from reference TRBV19 and TRBJ1-5): DGGITQSPKYLFRKEGQNVTLSCEQNLNHDAMYWYRQDPGQGLRLIYYSQIVNDFQKGDIAEGYSVSREKKESFPLTVTSAQKNPTAFYLCASSHARTDLYSNQPQHFGDGTRLSIL.

The chain uses TRBV24-1 and TRBJ1-5; TRBD1 aligns across 11 bases. J was trimmed by 5 bases and V by 6 bases; bases with no gene match: 14. The germline V gene encodes CDR1 KGHDR and CDR2 SFDVKD. The CDR3 loop spans 18 amino acids. This CDR3 is CATSLAAGQGAFHQPQHF. In DNA form, the CDR3 reads TGTGCCACCAGTTTAGCGGCAGGACAGGGGGCCTTTCATCAGCCCCAGCATTTT.